The rows below give T cell receptor beta chains drawn from one sample of a study of T-cell memory formation after mild COVID-19. TCRdb redid the calling of the 5' RACE reads with MiXCR, one entry per CDR3 protein. Counted here are approximately 340,000 distinct CDR3 sequences, under 15% occurring once; the ten biggest clones make up about 22%. Sequencing used PBMCs or a T cell subset sorted from them (not recorded which). These receptors came from a man younger than 30 who had mild COVID-19 (a few samples of this study predate the infection). Cell type and time point are not known. Each CDR3 is given without its conserved first and last residue.

>TRBJ1-5|TRBV10-3
AIGREGNIQPQH
>TRBJ2-2|TRBV4-3
ASSLGGVTNTGELF
>TRBJ2-1|TRBV6-6
ASRTYPGQSYNEQF
>TRBJ1-1|TRBV30
AWAPWGTEAF
>TRBJ2-2|TRBV7-6
ASSIGGVDTGELF
>TRBJ1-1|TRBV20-1
SARDGNTEAF
>TRBJ1-2|TRBV6-5
ASSSQGLGYT
>TRBJ2-4|TRBV6-6
ASSPTGLQY
>TRBJ2-2|TRBV6-6
ASSYSNRAPGELF
>TRBJ2-5|TRBV5-1
ASSSLPGTEETQY
>TRBJ2-1|TRBV29-1
SVDGVAGAPMDNEQF
>TRBJ1-1|TRBV6-5
ASSFVKGNEAF
>TRBJ2-2|TRBV5-1
ASNMGQGPGELF
>TRBJ1-5|TRBV4-1
ASSRYYSNQPQH
>TRBJ2-5|TRBV10-2
ASSEEGGETQY
>TRBJ2-5|TRBV5-6
ASSLYNGGGETQY
>TRBJ2-5|TRBV4-1
ASSQPWGLSPQETQY
>TRBJ2-3|TRBV20-1
SARAASDTQY
>TRBJ2-5|TRBV6-5
ASRGLAGPGAQY
>TRBJ2-3|TRBV11-1
ASSFVWGDTQY
>TRBJ1-1|TRBV5-1
ASRYQRGAEAF
>TRBJ2-3|TRBV7-2
ASSSSVHTDTQY
>TRBJ2-7|TRBV19
ASSPSSGGDPYEQY
>TRBJ1-4|TRBV23-1
ASSQSKGHCEKLF
>TRBJ2-1|TRBV3-1
ASSLRAGDNEQF
>TRBJ1-6|TRBV28
ASSLVSYNSPLH
>TRBJ2-3|TRBV6-5
ASSYSMLGLDTQY
>TRBJ1-6|TRBV3-1
ASSLTDHNSPLH
>TRBJ2-1|TRBV10-1
ASSEAAGVNEQF
>TRBJ2-2|TRBV14
ASSPQRTANTGELF
>TRBJ1-4|TRBV12-3/TRBV12-4
ASSPSGTNEKLF
>TRBJ2-2|TRBV11-2
ASSWGSGELF
>TRBJ1-2|TRBV6-6
ASSYDPGLNYGYT
>TRBJ2-7|TRBV6-2/TRBV6-3
ASSYAAGGYEQY
>TRBJ1-2|TRBV20-1
SARGQHYGYT
>TRBJ1-5|TRBV5-1
ASIGDVGNQPQH
>TRBJ2-1|TRBV28
ASSLDGGAYNEQF
>TRBJ2-3|TRBV24-1
ATSDSASGGEITQY
>TRBJ1-5|TRBV7-2
ASSLVAGAPGQPQH
>TRBJ1-5|TRBV4-1
ASSQVPGNNQPQH
>TRBJ2-5|TRBV18
ASSPRTDKETQY
>TRBJ2-1|TRBV5-6
ASSSVRGWHNEQF
>TRBJ2-5|TRBV7-2
ASGQAPGTQY
>TRBJ2-2|TRBV7-2
ASSLKGQGRFTNTGELF
>TRBJ1-1|TRBV4-3
ASSPDRGKPEAF
>TRBJ1-1|TRBV4-3
ASSQEGWGVAEAF
>TRBJ2-1|TRBV6-2/TRBV6-3
ASSYLFSGGTYEQF
>TRBJ2-3|TRBV11-2
ASSHRLAGGPDTQY
>TRBJ2-7|TRBV6-5
ASSYGGTGSYEQY
>TRBJ2-3|TRBV12-3/TRBV12-4
ASRTGSRGTDTQY
>TRBJ2-4|TRBV4-2
ASSLLEGIENIQY
>TRBJ2-5|TRBV18
ASSPGVQETQY
>TRBJ2-3|TRBV29-1
SVGGPITAPDTQY
>TRBJ2-1|TRBV7-9
SRTGGNNEQF
>TRBJ1-1|TRBV6-5
ASSDIRQVGTEAF
>TRBJ1-5|TRBV7-2
ASSWDRYQPQH
>TRBJ2-7|TRBV12-3/TRBV12-4
ASSRTSGYEQY
>TRBJ1-3|TRBV6-5
ASGSDTTIY